The sample holds a few counts of the clone carrying this TCR beta chain. This sample was included in a study of CD8 T cells in Susac syndrome. This CDR3 region has 10 residues. Trimming left V 0 bases short and J 8 bases short, with 2 bases between. CDR1 is SGHTS, CDR2 YDEGEE, per germline. Reverse transcription of 0.5 to 1 ug RNA was carried out with random hexamers. TCRdb redid the calling of the immunoSEQ multiplex PCR reads with MiXCR, one entry per CDR3 protein. This table has some 300,000 distinct CDR3 sequences, roughly 85% appearing once. Sample: CD8+ T cells from PBMCs. The clonotype was recovered from a human donor with multiple sclerosis. J is TRBJ1-2 and V is TRBV5-8; D gene ambiguous. The CDR3 sequence: CASSLEGYTF. Here the CDR3 DNA reads TGTGCCAGCAGCTTGGAGGGCTACACCTTC.